Shown below are 28 T cell receptor beta chains from a single sample sequenced in a study of beta chain features in type 1 diabetes. Sequenced material consisted of expressed TCRB transcripts (all of the isolated RNA was reverse transcribed). The data were produced by immunoSEQ multiplex PCR, yet TCRdb's version contains in-frame clones alone and is incomplete. Found here are about 230,000 clones, 16% of them singletons; the top ten hold approximately 0.086%. These receptors' targets are unknown. General observations from the study: Type 1 diabetes patients showed a moderate but significant shortening of TCRB CDR3s in all four CD4+ subsets.

Sequencing used naive CD4+ T cells from blood. These receptors all stem from a man aged 30 to 45 with type 1 diabetes.

This clone was seen a few times. CDR3 residues: CASSLTAGPGSGNEQFF. The CDR3 DNA reads as TGCGCCAGCAGCTTGACCGCGGGCCCGGGGAGTGGGAATGAGCAGTTCTTC. The chain is built from TRBV5-1 and TRBJ2-1, with D possibly matching TRBD2 (5 bases). The CDR3 extends over 17 amino acids. Trimming stripped 1 base from V and 7 bases from J, with 21 bases between. The germline V gene has CDR1 SGHRS and CDR2 YFSETQ.

This clone has a handful of counts. The chain combines TRBV29-1 with TRBJ2-1; D is uncertain. Germline V gene data show CDR1 as SQVTM and CDR2 as ANQGSEA. CDR3 length: 10 amino acids. The V end was cut by 8 bases, the J end by 5 bases, with 7 bases between. CDR3 nucleotide sequence: TGCAGCTCGAAGAACAATGAGCAGTTCTTC. Translating it yields CSSKNNEQFF.

This chain joins TRBV4-1 and TRBJ2-3; D is possibly TRBD2 (6 bases). Germline CDR1 and CDR2: MGHRA and YSYEKL. This CDR3 is built from 16 residues. Trimming shortened V by 1 base and J by 1 base, and 12 bases separated the two germline ends. The chain's CDR3 is CASSQVGGMRTDTQYF. The CDR3, as DNA: TGCGCCAGCAGCCAAGTGGGCGGGATGCGCACAGATACGCAGTATTTT.

The genes are TRBV15 and TRBJ1-2; tentative D call: TRBD1 (5 bases). The V end was cut by 0 bases, the J end by 6 bases, with 11 bases between. Per the germline V gene, CDR1 is LNHNV and CDR2 is YYDKDF (reference sequence). CDR3 size: 14 residues. The CDR3, as DNA: TGTGCCACCAGCAGAGATCTAGGGGCCCATGGCTACACCTTC. It translates to CATSRDLGAHGYTF.

In its sample, this clone was seen a few times. This sequence joins TRBV10-1 and TRBJ2-2; unclear D gene. With 5 bases removed from V and 0 bases from J, the gap between germline ends came to 7 bases. In germline, CDR1 is WNHNN, CDR2 SYGVQD (reference sequence). The CDR3 is made up of 14 amino acids. The CDR3 loop is CASSLAANTGELFF. Here the CDR3 DNA reads TGCGCCAGCAGTCTGGCGGCGAACACCGGGGAGCTGTTTTTT.

As DNA, the CDR3 is TGCGCCAGCAGCCAAGATTTTCCCAGGAGTTCTGGAAACACCATATATTTT. The encoded protein is CASSQDFPRSSGNTIYF. The chain links TRBV4-3 to TRBJ1-3; D remains unclear. Trimming removed 0 bases at V and 1 base at J, with 13 bases between. Looked up from germline, CDR1 is LGHNA and CDR2 is YSLEER. The CDR3 contains 17 residues.

V and J are TRBV4-2 and TRBJ1-1; unclear D gene. V lost 0 bases to trimming and J lost 0 bases, with 11 bases between them. Germline V CDR1 and CDR2: LGHNA, YNFKEQ. This CDR3 is 16 amino acids long. The CDR3 protein is CASSQEGVIMNTEAFF. The CDR3 bases are TGTGCCAGCAGCCAAGAGGGCGTCATAATGAACACTGAAGCTTTCTTT.

This clone was observed a few times. The chain joins TRBV23-1 to TRBJ2-7; TRBD1 might be the D (5 bases). TRBV23-1 is noted as an ORF with a role that remains uncertain. The length of the CDR3 is 15 residues. The V end lost 4 bases, the J end lost 0 bases, and 13 bases lay between the germline ends. CDR3 residues: CASSRKDSVSYEQYF. The CDR3 DNA follows: TGCGCCAGCAGTCGAAAAGACAGTGTCTCCTACGAGCAGTACTTC.

V and J are TRBV25-1 and TRBJ1-2, with D unclear. The CDR3 sequence is 18 residues long. V was pared by 1 base and J by 0 bases, with 18 bases between. CDR1 and CDR2 (germline): MGHDK, SYGVNS. CDR3: CASSELKSENTPNYGYTF. CDR3 DNA: TGTGCCAGCAGTGAATTGAAGTCGGAGAACACTCCTAACTATGGCTACACCTTC.

This clone was found a few times. Other nucleotide sequences in the sample specify the same CDR3. J is TRBJ2-7 and V is TRBV29-1; D gene unclear. This CDR3 contains 10 residues. V was cut by 4 bases and J by 5 bases, with 6 bases left in between. Germline assignment: CDR1 SQVTM and CDR2 ANQGSEA. The CDR3 loop reads CSVVGNEQYF. The CDR3 DNA reads as TGCAGCGTTGTAGGGAACGAGCAGTACTTC.

The chain combines TRBV29-1 with TRBJ2-5; tentative D call: TRBD2 (5 bases). Germline CDR1 is SQVTM and CDR2 is ANQGSEA. The CDR3 is 12 residues long. DNA of the CDR3: TGCAGTTGGGGAGCAGCCCAAGAGACCCAGTACTTC. This translates into CSWGAAQETQYF.

There are a few counts of this clone. CDR3 sequence reads: CAISSGIRTDTQYF. CDR3 sequence (DNA): TGTGCCATCAGTAGCGGGATTAGGACAGATACGCAGTATTTT. The V gene is TRBV10-3, the J gene TRBJ2-3; 7 bases match TRBD2. This CDR3 contains 14 residues. Germline CDR1 is ENHRY and CDR2 is SYGVKD. Losses at the gene ends were 5 bases for V and 3 bases for J; bases not matched to a gene: 5.

This clone came up a few times. CDR3 residues: CASSRRTGGNEQFF. The CDR3 coding sequence is TGTGCCAGCAGTCGTCGGACCGGGGGCAATGAGCAGTTCTTC. The chain recombines TRBV2 with TRBJ2-1; TRBD2 is a possible D gene (6 bases). V dropped 5 bases and J dropped 6 bases, with 14 bases sitting between them. The CDR3 consists of 14 residues. Germline-derived CDR1 and CDR2 are SNHLY and FYNNEI.

The chain employs TRBV29-1 and TRBJ1-1; D is possibly TRBD1 (6 bases). V lost 4 bases and J 5 bases, leaving 14 bases between the germline ends. This CDR3 is 13 amino acids long. The germline gives CDR1 SQVTM, CDR2 ANQGSEA. The DNA of the CDR3 is TGCAGCGTTGTGTTACAGGGTGAGACTGAAGCTTTCTTT. Protein sequence: CSVVLQGETEAFF.

This clone was found a few times. This chain connects TRBV7-2 to TRBJ2-1; 9 bases line up with TRBD1. Trimming at V came to 3 bases and at J to 5 bases, leaving 2 bases not matched to a gene. There are 14 residues in the CDR3. The germline V gene has CDR1 SGHTA and CDR2 FQGNSA. CDR3 residues: CASSFWTGDNEQFF. In nucleotides, the CDR3 is TGTGCCAGCAGCTTTTGGACAGGGGACAATGAGCAGTTCTTC.

This clone was found a few times. This sequence joins TRBV29-1 and TRBJ1-5; 8 bases fit TRBD1. The CDR3 runs 12 residues. Per the germline V gene, CDR1 is SQVTM and CDR2 is ANQGSEA. J lost 5 bases, V lost 4 bases, and 1 base had no gene match. The CDR3 loop reads CSVVTGDQPQHF. As DNA, the CDR3 is TGCAGCGTTGTGACAGGGGATCAGCCCCAGCATTTT.

This clone was recorded a few times. The V call is TRBV28, the J call TRBJ2-4; 8 nucleotides align to TRBD1. V gave up 4 bases and J gave up 4 bases; unmatched junction bases: 6. The germline CDR1 and CDR2 sequences are MDHEN and SYDVKM. The CDR3 length is 15 residues. The CDR3 sequence is CASSSPGGTKNIQYF. The CDR3, as DNA: TGTGCCAGCAGTTCCCCAGGGGGCACAAAAAACATTCAGTACTTC.

The CDR3 loop is CASSALRGGSYNEQFF. CDR3 nucleotides: TGTGCCAGCAGTGCCCTCAGGGGCGGCTCCTACAATGAGCAGTTCTTC. The rearrangement uses TRBV25-1 and TRBJ2-1, with D maybe TRBD1 (6 bases). Trimming removed 4 bases at V and 0 bases at J, with 13 bases between. CDR1 and CDR2 (germline): MGHDK, SYGVNS. The CDR3 consists of 16 residues.

This clone has a handful of counts. This chain uses TRBV4-3 with TRBJ2-1; TRBD2 agrees at 14 bases. Germline V lookup: CDR1 LGHNA, CDR2 YSLEER. J was trimmed by 1 base and V by 4 bases; bases with no gene match: 3. The CDR3 sequence is 17 residues long. The CDR3 nucleotides are TGCGCCAGCAGCCGAGGGACTAGCGGGAGTTCCTACAATGAGCAGTTCTTC. Its protein is CASSRGTSGSSYNEQFF.

This chain joins TRBV29-1 and TRBJ1-4; no definite D call. Germline V gives CDR1 SQVTM, CDR2 ANQGSEA. This CDR3 has 12 amino acids. Deletions cut 7 bases from V and 8 bases from J, with 14 bases between. CDR3 nucleotides: TGCAGCGCCGGAACGGGTCGGGAAAAACTGTTTTTT. This codes for CSAGTGREKLFF.

The chain employs TRBV25-1 and TRBJ1-2; no clear D gene. The V gene lost 3 bases and the J gene lost 4 bases, with 18 bases spanning the gap. Germline CDR1 and CDR2: MGHDK and SYGVNS. The CDR3 extends over 16 amino acids. CDR3: CASSDPGSTGLYGYTF. The CDR3 coding sequence is TGTGCCAGCAGTGACCCAGGTTCTACCGGGCTCTATGGCTACACCTTC.

This clone has only a few counts. The chain joins TRBV15 to TRBJ2-7; D is perhaps TRBD2 (5 bases). The CDR3 runs to 18 residues. Germline lookup yields CDR1 LNHNV and CDR2 YYDKDF (reference sequence). V was clipped by 3 bases and J by 1 base, with 22 bases between them. The CDR3 DNA reads TGTGCCACCAGCAGCGACGTGATAGGGAGAACCCTATCCTACGAGCAGTACTTC. Protein product: CATSSDVIGRTLSYEQYF.

This clone was detected only a few times. The V gene is TRBV30, the J gene TRBJ2-3, with a possible D match to TRBD1 (6 bases). The CDR3 runs to 15 residues. The V end lost 5 bases, the J end lost 3 bases, and 18 bases lay between the germline ends. In germline, CDR1 is GTSNPN, CDR2 SVGIG (reference sequence). The CDR3: CAWGGGRGNTDTQYF. CDR3 DNA sequence: TGTGCCTGGGGAGGAGGCAGGGGAAATACAGATACGCAGTATTTT.

Worth noting for this clone: The same CDR3 arises from other DNA sequences in this sample as well. This chain's CDR3 is CASSEYRGSTDTQYF. DNA of the CDR3: TGTGCCAGCAGTGAATATAGGGGATCCACAGATACGCAGTATTTT. V and J are TRBV25-1 and TRBJ2-3; a possible D gene is TRBD1 (5 bases). This CDR3 spans 15 amino acids. Between the trimmed V and J ends, which lost 0 bases and 2 bases, there was a span of 9 bases. Germline loops: CDR1 MGHDK, CDR2 SYGVNS.

V gene TRBV29-1 combines with J gene TRBJ2-1; 8 nucleotides agree with TRBD2. The CDR3 consists of 13 residues. With 5 bases clipped from V and 6 bases from J, the junction kept 6 bases outside the gene matches. CDR1 is SQVTM and CDR2 is ANQGSEA in the germline V gene. Written as DNA, the CDR3 is TGCAGCGTTCCCCGGGAGGGACTCAATGAGCAGTTCTTC. This translates into CSVPREGLNEQFF.

This clone was observed a handful of times. This chain links TRBV30 with TRBJ1-1; the D is unclear. The CDR3 sequence is 14 residues long. From germline, CDR1 is GTSNPN and CDR2 SVGIG (reference sequence). The germline V and J ends were trimmed by 2 bases and 0 bases, with 10 bases remaining between them. The CDR3 loop reads CAWSSDRMNTEAFF. The CDR3 DNA sequence: TGTGCCTGGAGTTCAGACCGGATGAACACTGAAGCTTTCTTT.

The chain is built from TRBV21-1 and TRBJ2-2; the table names TRBD1, a call not compared with the DNA. TRBV21-1 corresponds to a pseudogene. The CDR3 contains 17 residues. The CDR3 sequence: CASSKGYYRGGAGELFF. DNA of the CDR3: TGTGCCAGCAGCAAAGGCTACTACAGGGGTGGGGCCGGGGAGCTGTTTTTT.

The V gene is TRBV7-3, the J gene TRBJ2-3; D uncertain. The CDR3 totals 12 residues. Germline lookup yields CDR1 SGHTA and CDR2 FQGTGA. V was cut by 5 bases and J by 4 bases, with 7 bases left in between. Here the CDR3 reads CASSIEADTQYF. The CDR3 bases are TGTGCCAGCAGCATCGAGGCAGATACGCAGTATTTT.